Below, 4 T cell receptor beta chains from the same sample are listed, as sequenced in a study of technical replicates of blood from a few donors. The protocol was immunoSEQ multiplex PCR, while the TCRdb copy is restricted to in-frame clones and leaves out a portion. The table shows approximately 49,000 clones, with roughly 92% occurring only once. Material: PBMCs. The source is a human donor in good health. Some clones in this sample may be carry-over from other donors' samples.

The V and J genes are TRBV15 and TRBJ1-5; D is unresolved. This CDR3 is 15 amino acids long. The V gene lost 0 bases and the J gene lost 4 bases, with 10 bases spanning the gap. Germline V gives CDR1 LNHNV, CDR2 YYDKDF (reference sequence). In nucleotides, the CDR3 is TGTGCCACCAGCAGAGATTTACAGATAAATCAGCCCCAGCATTTT. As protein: CATSRDLQINQPQHF.

This chain's CDR3 is CAWSGTSGNEQFF. CDR3 sequence (DNA): TGTGCCTGGTCCGGGACTAGCGGGAATGAGCAGTTCTTC. The J gene is TRBJ2-1, the V gene TRBV30; the match to TRBD2 covers 12 bases. V lost 5 bases and J lost 7; bases outside the gene matches: 3. Germline CDR1 and CDR2: GTSNPN and SVGIG (reference sequence). This CDR3 contains 13 residues.

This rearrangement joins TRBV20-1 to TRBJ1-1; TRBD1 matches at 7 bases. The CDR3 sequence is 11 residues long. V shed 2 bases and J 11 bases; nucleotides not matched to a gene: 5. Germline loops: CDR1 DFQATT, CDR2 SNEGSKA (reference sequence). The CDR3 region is CSARRGPVAFF. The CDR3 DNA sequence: TGCAGTGCTAGAAGGGGGCCCGTGGCTTTCTTT.

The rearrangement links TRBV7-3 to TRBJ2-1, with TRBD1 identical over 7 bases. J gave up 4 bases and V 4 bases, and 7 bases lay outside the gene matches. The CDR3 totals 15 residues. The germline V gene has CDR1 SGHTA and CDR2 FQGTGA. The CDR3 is CASSSQGPLYNEQFF. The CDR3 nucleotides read TGTGCCAGCAGCTCACAGGGGCCCTTGTACAATGAGCAGTTCTTC.